One and the same sample provided the 20 T cell receptor beta chains below, sequenced in a study of blood T cells in healthy people across ages. PCR was performed a second time for 7 to 11 cycles using a sample-barcoded 5' primer and a J-beta primer mix. TCRdb passed the 5' RACE reads through MiXCR, listing each CDR3 protein once. The sample consists of around 990,000 distinct CDR3 sequences, less than 25% of them appearing once. The same sample was also used in a study of T cells of mothers and their children.

The sequenced sample consisted of blood. These TCRs come from a girl aged 2 to 10 in good health.

The chain combines TRBV29-1 with TRBJ2-2; 7 bases map to TRBD1. Germline-derived CDR1 and CDR2 are SQVTM and ANQGSEA. Unmatched junction bases numbered 6, after V lost 5 bases and J lost 3 bases. There are 14 residues in the CDR3. The CDR3 nucleotides are TGCAGCGTTTCCAAAACAGGGGACACCGGGGAGCTGTTTTTT. Protein sequence: CSVSKTGDTGELFF.

For the CDR3, the DNA is TGTGCCAGTAGTACTTCGGGACCGGCCGCTAACACTGAAGCTTTCTTT. It encodes CASSTSGPAANTEAFF. The chain has TRBV19 and TRBJ1-1; the D gene is possibly TRBD1 (5 bases). Germline-derived CDR1 and CDR2 are LNHDA and SQIVND (reference sequence). The CDR3 totals 16 residues. The V end lost 4 bases, the J end lost 2 bases, and 17 bases lay between the germline ends.

The gene calls are TRBV12-3 or TRBV12-4 and TRBJ2-1; TRBD2 agrees at 10 bases. CDR3 length: 15 amino acids. The ends lost 6 bases at V and 5 bases at J; junction bases unmatched: 7. The CDR3 region has the DNA TGTGCCAGCAGCCCTAGCGGGGGAGGTCACAATGAGCAGTTCTTC. As protein: CASSPSGGGHNEQFF.

This clonotype was seen more than once but under ten times. CDR3 nucleotides: TGCAGTGCTGAACCGGGGTTATATGGCTACACCTTC. Protein sequence: CSAEPGLYGYTF. This chain joins TRBV20-1 and TRBJ1-2; no clear D gene. In germline, CDR1 is DFQATT, CDR2 SNEGSKA (reference sequence). CDR3 length: 12 amino acids. The V end lost 5 bases, the J end lost 5 bases, and 12 bases lay between the germline ends.

Concerning this clonotype: One end of the junction does not line up with germline, which may come from a read error. The chain joins TRBV20-1 to TRBJ1-4; D unclear. The CDR3 is made up of 14 amino acids. Germline CDR1 and CDR2: DFQATT and SNEGSKA (reference sequence). The CDR3 loop reads CSARGLATNGKLFF. In DNA form, the CDR3 reads TGCAGTGCTAGGGGCCTCGCAACTAATGGAAAACTGTTTTTT.

This clonotype was detected only a few times. The chain's CDR3 is CASKEGQNILAKNIQYF. In DNA, the CDR3 is TGTGCCAGCAAAGAGGGACAAAATATTCTAGCCAAAAACATTCAGTACTTC. The rearrangement uses TRBV28 and TRBJ2-4, with D tentatively TRBD1 (6 bases). The germline gives CDR1 MDHEN, CDR2 SYDVKM. The CDR3 runs 17 residues. The V and J ends lost 7 bases and 0 bases respectively, with 19 bases between them. Using reference TRBV28 and TRBJ2-4 for the parts outside the CDR3, the full variable domain is DVKVTQSSRYLVKRTGEKVFLECVQDMDHENMFWYRQDPGLGLRLIYFSYDVKMKEKGDIPEGYSVSREKKERFSLILESASTNQTSMYLCASKEGQNILAKNIQYFGAGTRLSVL.

V and J are TRBV4-1 and TRBJ2-5; D might be TRBD2 (6 bases). V gave up 0 bases and J gave up 4 bases, with 18 bases separating them. This CDR3 has 17 amino acids. Germline V CDR1 and CDR2: MGHRA, YSYEKL. The chain's CDR3 is CASSQDSEGIVRETQYF. CDR3 nucleotide sequence: TGCGCCAGCAGCCAAGATTCGGAGGGGATAGTAAGAGAGACCCAGTACTTC.

This clonotype came up a few times. J is TRBJ1-4 and V is TRBV7-2; 7 bases are a match to TRBD1. The CDR3 is made up of 16 amino acids. Germline V gene lookup returns CDR1 SGHTA and CDR2 FQGNSA. The ends lost 3 bases at V and 5 bases at J; junction bases unmatched: 9. This chain's CDR3 is CASSFGGGGMNEKLFF. CDR3 nucleotides: TGTGCCAGCAGCTTTGGAGGGGGCGGAATGAATGAAAAACTGTTTTTT.

The rearrangement links TRBV12-3 or TRBV12-4 to TRBJ2-5; D might be TRBD1 (6 bases). CDR3 size: 14 residues. Trimming took 7 bases from V and 3 from J, leaving 15 bases between them. The CDR3 here is CASTNGGREETQYF. CDR3 in DNA: TGTGCCAGCACTAATGGGGGCAGGGAAGAGACCCAGTACTTC.

The V call is TRBV29-1, the J call TRBJ1-1; D call uncertain. Trimming took off 5 bases at V and 0 bases at J, with 10 bases between the two ends. There are 13 residues in the CDR3. Germline-derived CDR1 and CDR2 are SQVTM and ANQGSEA. The CDR3 coding sequence is TGCAGCGTTTACGTTCCCCTGAACACTGAAGCTTTCTTT. Protein sequence: CSVYVPLNTEAFF.

V is TRBV9 and J is TRBJ2-1, with 16 positions matching TRBD2. V lost 3 bases to trimming and J lost 1 base; unmatched junction nucleotides: 1. The CDR3 has 17 residues. Germline V lookup: CDR1 SGDLS, CDR2 YYNGEE. This CDR3 is CASSAGLAGGSYNEQFF. Here the CDR3 DNA reads TGTGCCAGCAGCGCGGGACTAGCGGGGGGGTCCTACAATGAGCAGTTCTTC.

This clonotype came up a few times. This chain uses TRBV9 with TRBJ2-1, with D possibly being TRBD1 (6 bases). Germline CDR1 and CDR2: SGDLS and YYNGEE. V was shortened by 4 bases and J by 5 bases, with 22 bases between the two germline ends. The CDR3 totals 17 residues. This CDR3 is CASSSRDVKRGNNEQFF. The CDR3, as DNA: TGTGCCAGCAGCTCCCGGGACGTAAAGAGGGGGAACAATGAGCAGTTCTTC.

A few counts support this clonotype. This chain joins TRBV29-1 and TRBJ2-5; D gene ambiguous. The DNA end is more similar to TRBJ2-1, so the J call may be wrong. Germline CDR1 is SQVTM and CDR2 is ANQGSEA. This CDR3 region has 12 residues. CDR3 amino acids: CSVSGVGNEQFF. The CDR3 DNA reads TGCAGCGTTTCGGGTGTAGGGAATGAGCAGTTCTTC.

The V gene is TRBV12-3 or TRBV12-4, the J gene TRBJ2-1; D unresolved. The ends were cut back, 6 bases at V and 0 bases at J, with 9 bases in the middle. The CDR3 contains 14 residues. CDR3 bases: TGTGCCAGCAGGCCATCCAGCTCCTACAATGAGCAGTTCTTC. This translates into CASRPSSSYNEQFF.

The chain combines TRBV11-2 with TRBJ2-5; 7 bases match TRBD2. The J call is in doubt because the DNA end fits TRBJ2-7 better. The CDR3 spans 14 residues. Germline values: CDR1 SGHAT, CDR2 FQNNGV. In DNA form, the CDR3 reads TGTGCCAGCAGCTTGACTAGCAGGAACTACGAGCAGTACTTC. It is translated as CASSLTSRNYEQYF.

J is TRBJ1-4 and V is TRBV7-9, with 11 bases lining up with TRBD1. The CDR3 extends over 16 amino acids. Germline V gene data show CDR1 as SEHNR and CDR2 as FQNEAQ (reference sequence). V shed 5 bases and J 5 bases; nucleotides not matched to a gene: 7. In nucleotides, the CDR3 is TGTGCCAGCAGCCCCCAAAGGACAGGGGGCAATGAAAAACTGTTTTTT. This translates into CASSPQRTGGNEKLFF. The complete variable domain, with remaining parts taken from reference TRBV7-9 and TRBJ1-4, reads DTGVSQNPRHKITKRGQNVTFRCDPISEHNRLYWYRQTLGQGPEFLTYFQNEAQLEKSRLLSDRFSAERPKGSFSTLEIQRTEQGDSAMYLCASSPQRTGGNEKLFFGSGTQLSVL.

V and J are TRBV20-1 and TRBJ2-5; no definite D call. V lost 6 bases and J lost 1, with 9 bases in between. This CDR3 has 12 residues. CDR1 is DFQATT and CDR2 is SNEGSKA in the germline V gene (reference sequence). The CDR3 nucleotides are TGCAGTGCGCGCCCAGGCCAAGAGACCCAGTACTTC. This encodes CSARPGQETQYF.

This clonotype turned up a few times. The chain carries TRBV4-1 and TRBJ2-7; D uncertain. The assigned J gene may be wrong: the sequence end matches TRBJ2-1 better. The germline V gene has CDR1 MGHRA and CDR2 YSYEKL. The CDR3 contains 15 residues. The CDR3 DNA follows: TGCGCCAGCAGCCAAGAAAATATCGACTACAATGAGCAGTTCTTC. Encoded protein: CASSQENIDYNEQFF.

The V call is TRBV29-1, the J call TRBJ2-7; D possibly corresponds to TRBD2 (5 bases). This CDR3 is built from 12 residues. Germline CDR1 reads SQVTM; CDR2 reads ANQGSEA. Deletions cut 4 bases from V and 4 bases from J, with 11 bases between. The CDR3 nucleotides read TGCAGCGTTGGTCACGGGGTGTACGAGCAGTACTTC. Its translation: CSVGHGVYEQYF.

The V call is TRBV7-6, the J call TRBJ2-7, with D possibly TRBD1 on 5 matching bases. V lost 3 bases and J 3 bases, leaving 9 bases between the germline ends. There are 13 residues in the CDR3. The germline gives CDR1 SGHVS, CDR2 FNYEAQ. This chain's CDR3 is CASSLGRIYEQYF. CDR3 coding DNA: TGTGCCAGCAGCTTGGGGCGGATCTACGAGCAGTACTTC.